The 4 T cell receptor beta chains presented below share a single source sample, sequenced in a study of T cell repertoires in cytomegalovirus infection. TCRdb called the reads again in MiXCR, with one record for every CDR3 protein. The sample includes 650,000 to 900,000 distinct CDR3 sequences, roughly 33% seen only once; the top ten take approximately 13%. These receptors lack a known antigen. The sample here was cultured CD8+ T cells from PBMCs, taken from culture after CMV antigen stimulation. These receptors were collected from a human donor in good health (CMV status not recorded). Some clones in this sample may be carry-over from other donors' samples.

The rearrangement links TRBV10-2 to TRBJ2-1, with 9 bases aligning to TRBD1. This CDR3 comprises 13 residues. The germline gives CDR1 WSHSY, CDR2 SAAADI. Trimming removed 3 bases from V and 8 bases from J; junction bases left unmatched: 2. CDR3 sequence: CASSDWTGDEQFF. The DNA of the CDR3 is TGCGCCAGCAGTGATTGGACAGGGGATGAGCAGTTCTTC.

The chain recombines TRBV6-5 with TRBJ2-5, with D possibly TRBD1 on 6 matching bases. V dropped 2 bases and J dropped 1 base, with 14 bases sitting between them. Germline V lookup: CDR1 MNHEY, CDR2 SVGAGI. CDR3 length: 16 residues. Here the CDR3 DNA reads TGTGCCAGCAGTTACGGGGGCATCGGGACCCAAGAGACCCAGTACTTC. Its translation is CASSYGGIGTQETQYF.

Worth noting for this clonotype: The junction differs from germline at one of its ends, possibly a read error. The gene calls are TRBV11-2 and TRBJ2-1; D gene uncertain. From germline, CDR1 is SGHAT and CDR2 FQNNGV. This CDR3 has 15 residues. DNA for the CDR3: TGTGCCAACAGCTTACGGTGGGGCTCCTACAATGAGCAGTTCTTC. It specifies CANSLRWGSYNEQFF.

This clonotype was observed a handful of times. The DNA for the CDR3 is TGTGCCAGCAGTTACACCAGGGGAAGTCAGCCCCAGCATTTT. Translating gives CASSYTRGSQPQHF. V gene TRBV6-6 combines with J gene TRBJ1-5; D possibly corresponds to TRBD1 (6 bases). Germline V gene sequence: CDR1 MNHNY, CDR2 SVGAGI (reference sequence). The CDR3 extends over 14 amino acids. The V gene lost 2 bases and the J gene lost 6 bases, with 11 bases spanning the gap.